This TCR delta chain is from a study of gamma-delta chains in newborns, infants, children (dated by TCRdb to the late 2010s). Regarding the research as a whole: According to the study title, microbial exposure causes polyclonal expansion of innate gammadelta T cells right after birth. Right after human newborns were born, the researchers looked at the way microbial exposure shaped their populations of innate gammadelta T cells.

The sample holds a few counts of this clone. Its cognate antigen has yet to be identified. The translation of this DNA and the TCRdb protein of a much larger clone differ at residue 5, probably owing to a read error; the protein shown here is translated from the DNA. CDR1 GEAIGNYY and CDR2 EKD were looked up in the germline V gene. Trimming accounts for 3 bases at V and 3 bases at J, while the number of junction bases matched to no gene is 9. From the cysteine up to the phenylalanine, the CDR3 has a length of 15 residues. The DNA shown is the 45-base CDR3, in frame from base 1. Instrument used: Illumina MiSeq. TCRdb reprocessed the public reads with the caller CATT; rows with the same DNA were merged afterwards. This sample gives 1,200 or so delta-chain clones in total; around 0.99% of them show up just once. The ten largest clonotypes hold approximately 20% of the sample.

The sample consisted of blood. This chain joins TRDV2 to TRDJ1; TRDD3 lines up with 7 middle nucleotides. This clonotype originated in a child in good health. The CDR3 in this case is CACDLIGDKADKLIF. In nucleotide form, the sequence is TGTGCCTGTGACTTAATAGGGGATAAAGCCGATAAACTCATCTTT.